This T cell receptor beta chain stems from a study of quantifying T cell responses using KT2 cells. Study-wide background: TCR alpha and beta constant-region primers primed reverse transcription of RNA. Broader study findings: The number of KT2 alpha and beta sequences was a linear function of input KT2 cells.

Different KT2-to-PBMC ratios were created with a constant PBMC count. Each cDNA got a UMI-containing oligo ligated at its 3' end. The first PCR ran roughly 4 cycles with an equimolar RC1.1 and RC1.2 beta primer mix. One entry per CDR3 protein results from TCRdb running MiXCR on the UMI-ligation and nested PCR reads. The sample has approximately 54,000 distinct CDR3 sequences; roughly 11% are singletons. This clonotype was detected ten times or more. Its antigen is not known. Sequencing input: PBMCs spiked with cells of the T cell clone KT2. The sequence was collected from a human donor.

CDR3 amino acids: CASSYLRDGSEAFF. CDR3 bases: TGTGCCAGCAGTTACCTCCGGGACGGTTCTGAAGCTTTCTTT. The rearrangement uses TRBV6-6 and TRBJ1-1; a weak D match, TRBD1 (5 bases). Germline V gives CDR1 MNHNY, CDR2 SVGAGI (reference sequence). Trimming removed 2 bases at V and 6 bases at J, with 13 bases between. CDR3 size: 14 residues.